This T cell receptor beta chain was identified in a study of cytomegalovirus exposure and HLA in healthy donors. The PCR ran on 60 Vbeta and 13 Jbeta primers. Repertoires were generated with immunoSEQ multiplex PCR, while TCRdb's copy carries only in-frame clones and drops some. The sample carries approximately 97,000 clones, over 80% recorded once. Germline V CDR1 and CDR2: LNHDA, SQIVND (reference sequence). The V and J ends lost 7 bases and 3 bases respectively, with 13 bases between them. CDR3 length: 14 amino acids. General study results and limits: Exclusion as indistinguishable affected some V segments, including TRBV6-2 and TRBV6-3. Prediction of most subjects' HLA-A and HLA-B alleles by TCR beta sequences was reportedly accurate. The study recorded about 150 TCR beta chains that were cytomegalovirus-associated. Sequencing artifact likely explains a cluster of highly shared sequence variants.

A remark on this clone: Its target is unknown.

The sample taken for sequencing was PBMCs. The gene calls are TRBV19 and TRBJ1-5, with D tentatively TRBD1 (5 bases). The clonotype was recovered from a man aged 35-49 years in good health and CMV-seronegative. The CDR3 DNA is TGTGCCAGTATCCGGCAGGGCCACAATCAGCCCCAGCATTTT. Amino acids: CASIRQGHNQPQHF.